Below are 14 T cell receptor beta chains sequenced from a single sample in a study of patients and donors after allogeneic stem cell transplantation. Each CDR3 protein gets one entry after TCRdb re-called the RT-PCR reads with MiXCR. The repertoire includes about 960,000 distinct CDR3 sequences, roughly 18% of them detected once, and 5% to 6.5% sits in the top ten. The source material was blood, either unsorted or a sorted T cell fraction (not recorded which). The receptors come from a human donor who was either an allogeneic HSCT recipient or a stem cell or donor lymphocyte infusion donor (not recorded which). It is not recorded whose cells these are; they may come from a transplant donor.

Only a few counts were recorded for this clonotype. V usage is TRBV4-3 and J usage is TRBJ2-7; the D gene could be TRBD1 or TRBD2 (6 bases each). This CDR3 contains 16 residues. CDR1 is LGHNA, CDR2 YSLEER, per germline. V gave up 4 bases and J gave up 3 bases, with 19 bases separating them. CDR3 region: CASSPDSLGGLYEQYF. The CDR3 DNA reads as TGCGCCAGCAGCCCAGACAGTCTCGGGGGCCTCTACGAGCAGTACTTC.

This chain links TRBV6-2 or TRBV6-3 with TRBJ2-7; 8 bases are a match to TRBD2. Trimming cost V 5 bases and J 2 bases; bases outside gene matches: 11. This CDR3 contains 16 residues. Germline V gene lookup returns CDR1 MNHEY and CDR2 SVGEGT. CDR3 in DNA: TGTGCCAGCAGTCCCTGGAGCGGGAGTTTGCCCTACGAGCAGTACTTC. It specifies CASSPWSGSLPYEQYF.

The chain recombines TRBV7-9 with TRBJ2-3, with a weak D call TRBD1 (6 bases). Germline V CDR1 and CDR2: SEHNR, FQNEAQ (reference sequence). V was cut by 7 bases and J by 5 bases, with 16 bases left in between. The CDR3 is 14 residues long. CDR3 DNA sequence: TGTGCCAGCACCTCTTGGGGGCTAGGAGATACGCAGTATTTT. It yields the protein CASTSWGLGDTQYF.

This clonotype was picked up a small number of times. This chain joins TRBV12-3 or TRBV12-4 and TRBJ1-5; TRBD1 might be the D (6 bases). The V and J ends lost 7 bases and 4 bases respectively, with 8 bases between them. This CDR3 has 12 amino acids. For the CDR3, the DNA is TGTGCCAGCAACACAGGGAATCAGCCCCAGCATTTT. Residues: CASNTGNQPQHF.

The chain employs TRBV29-1 and TRBJ2-1; the D gene is possibly TRBD2 (5 bases). CDR1 SQVTM and CDR2 ANQGSEA come from the germline V gene. The V and J ends lost 4 bases and 1 base respectively, with 14 bases between them. This CDR3 contains 15 residues. In DNA form, the CDR3 reads TGCAGCGTTGCAGGACTCTCTTTATCCTACAATGAGCAGTTCTTC. Protein sequence: CSVAGLSLSYNEQFF.

The rearrangement joins TRBV7-7 to TRBJ1-5; TRBD1 matches 9 bases. The CDR3 loop spans 15 amino acids. The V gene's germline CDR1 is SSHAT and CDR2 FNYEAQ (reference sequence). With 5 bases clipped from V and 0 bases from J, the junction kept 2 bases outside the gene matches. The CDR3 here is CASSADRGSNQPQHF. CDR3 DNA: TGTGCCAGCAGCGCGGACAGGGGTAGCAATCAGCCCCAGCATTTT.

CDR3 region: CASSYFPAGAEGRTSYEQYF. The CDR3, as DNA: TGTGCCAGCAGTTACTTCCCAGCGGGGGCCGAGGGGCGAACCTCCTACGAGCAGTACTTC. V usage is TRBV6-2 or TRBV6-3 and J usage is TRBJ2-7, with TRBD2 identical over 8 bases. V was pared by 1 base and J by 0 bases, with 17 bases of the junction left unmatched. This CDR3 contains 20 residues. Germline V gives CDR1 MNHEY, CDR2 SVGEGT.

CDR3 DNA sequence: TGTGCCAGCAGCCAAGATTCACTAGCGGTCATCAATGAGCAGTTCTTC. It codes for CASSQDSLAVINEQFF. The chain employs TRBV3-1 and TRBJ2-1, with 8 nucleotides matching TRBD2. V dropped 0 bases and J dropped 6; count of bases not matched to a gene: 7. The CDR3 length is 16 residues. Germline CDR1 LGHDT, CDR2 YNNKEL (reference sequence).

A few counts support this clonotype. The chain recombines TRBV6-2 or TRBV6-3 with TRBJ2-2, with D perhaps TRBD1 or TRBD2 (5 bases each). V lost 4 bases to trimming and J lost 6 bases, with 18 bases between them. CDR1 is MNHEY, CDR2 SVGEGT, per germline. The CDR3 spans 16 residues. The CDR3 DNA reads TGTGCCAGCAGTTCCGGGACCGCGATCGGGTCCGGGGAGCTGTTTTTT. Protein: CASSSGTAIGSGELFF.

There are a few counts of this clonotype. The genes are TRBV5-5 and TRBJ1-1; D might be TRBD1 (5 bases). The CDR3 is made up of 14 amino acids. Between the trimmed V and J ends, which lost 2 bases and 8 bases, there was a span of 16 bases. Looked up from germline, CDR1 is SGHKS and CDR2 is YYEKEE (reference sequence). CDR3 amino acids: CASSFWPPGTEAFF. CDR3 bases: TGTGCCAGCAGCTTTTGGCCCCCCGGGACCGAAGCTTTCTTT.

This rearrangement joins TRBV12-3 or TRBV12-4 to TRBJ1-4; maybe TRBD1 (5 bases). This CDR3 comprises 15 residues. The V gene lost 8 bases and the J gene lost 3 bases, with 16 bases spanning the gap. The CDR3 is CASAPGRSPNEKLFF. In DNA, the CDR3 is TGTGCCAGCGCCCCGGGACGGAGCCCTAATGAAAAACTGTTTTTT.

V gene TRBV30 combines with J gene TRBJ1-2; no clear D gene. The CDR3 is made up of 14 amino acids. Germline V gives CDR1 GTSNPN, CDR2 SVGIG (reference sequence). The V and J ends lost 0 bases and 4 bases respectively, with 12 bases between them. CDR3 nucleotides: TGTGCCTGGAGTGTACGACCGCCGATCTATGGCTACACCTTC. It codes for CAWSVRPPIYGYTF. Based on the CDR3 plus reference TRBV30 and TRBJ1-2, the full variable domain is SQTIHQWPATLVQPVGSPLSLECTVEGTSNPNLYWYRQAAGRGLQLLFYSVGIGQISSEVPQNLSASRPQDRQFILSSKKLLLSDSGFYLCAWSVRPPIYGYTFGSGTRLTVV.

There are a few counts of this clonotype. The genes are TRBV6-2 or TRBV6-3 and TRBJ1-2; D is perhaps TRBD1 (5 bases). Germline V lookup: CDR1 MNHEY, CDR2 SVGEGT. Trimming stripped 6 bases from V and 0 bases from J, with 11 bases between. CDR3 size: 14 residues. The CDR3, as DNA: TGTGCCAGCAGCGACAGCTTAACTAACTATGGCTACACCTTC. Encoded protein: CASSDSLTNYGYTF.

This sequence joins TRBV6-1 and TRBJ2-1; 7 nucleotides align to TRBD2. CDR1 is MNHNS and CDR2 is SASEGT in the germline V gene. V lost 3 bases, J lost 2 bases, and 4 bases stayed unmatched. The length of the CDR3 is 15 residues. DNA for the CDR3: TGTGCCAGCAGTGATACTAGCGCGACCTACAATGAGCAGTTCTTC. This translates into CASSDTSATYNEQFF.